The 27 T cell receptor beta chains listed next were all sequenced from one sample in a study of CD8 T cells in ankylosing spondylitis. Points from the study as a whole: Made up of several highly homologous variants, a TCR beta motif appeared characteristic of ankylosing spondylitis blood.

For these receptors, no antigen is known. TCRdb used MiXCR to reprocess the 5' RACE reads, holding one entry per CDR3 protein. Of roughly 450,000 distinct CDR3 sequences listed, 20% to 30% are singletons. Sequencing was done on a sample of blood, either unsorted or a sorted T cell fraction (not recorded which). The receptors come from a male donor with ankylosing spondylitis.

The sample holds a few counts of this clonotype. V and J are TRBV4-1 and TRBJ1-3; D may be TRBD1 (5 bases). CDR1 MGHRA and CDR2 YSYEKL come from the germline V gene. V was shortened by 1 base and J by 4 bases, with 14 bases between the two germline ends. This CDR3 is built from 16 residues. The CDR3 region has the DNA TGCGCCAGCAGCCAAGGATGGGGGGAATTCGGAAACACCATATATTTT. Protein sequence: CASSQGWGEFGNTIYF.

J is TRBJ2-1 and V is TRBV9; the match to TRBD2 covers 15 bases. In germline, CDR1 is SGDLS, CDR2 YYNGEE. The junction had 5 bases not matched to a gene; V was cut back by 3 bases and J by 7 bases. The CDR3 has 16 residues. This CDR3 reads CASSATGTSGGNEQFF. The CDR3 region has the DNA TGTGCCAGCAGCGCAACCGGGACTAGCGGGGGGAATGAGCAGTTCTTC.

This clonotype was observed a handful of times. The chain recombines TRBV20-1 with TRBJ2-3; D ambiguous. The germline V and J ends were trimmed by 7 bases and 2 bases, with 10 bases remaining between them. Germline CDR1 is DFQATT and CDR2 is SNEGSKA (reference sequence). This CDR3 is 12 amino acids long. The CDR3, as DNA: TGCAGTGTAGTCCCGAACACAGATACGCAGTATTTT. This sequence encodes CSVVPNTDTQYF.

The chain combines TRBV3-1 with TRBJ2-6; TRBD1 aligns across 7 bases. CDR1 and CDR2 from the germline V gene are LGHDT and YNNKEL (reference sequence). The length of the CDR3 is 17 residues. With V trimmed by 3 bases and J by 3 bases, 8 bases remained unmatched. In DNA, the CDR3 is TGTGCCAGCAGCCATCTCTCGACAGGGCGTGGGGCCAACGTCCTGACTTTC. This codes for CASSHLSTGRGANVLTF.

The chain combines TRBV4-2 with TRBJ2-4; 7 positions match TRBD2. V shed 3 bases, J shed 6 bases, and the junction held 8 bases outside the gene matches. The length of the CDR3 is 15 residues. The germline CDR1 and CDR2 sequences are LGHNA and YNFKEQ. CDR3 amino acids: CASSQHSPSGNIQYF. The CDR3 bases are TGTGCCAGCAGCCAGCACTCCCCTAGCGGAAACATTCAGTACTTC.

V is TRBV6-5 and J is TRBJ2-1; 11 bases are shared with TRBD2. V dropped 2 bases and J dropped 12; count of bases not matched to a gene: 6. The CDR3 extends over 14 amino acids. Germline CDR1 is MNHEY and CDR2 is SVGAGI. CDR3 amino acids: CASSYLAGGFGQFF. CDR3 nucleotide sequence: TGTGCCAGCAGTTACCTAGCGGGAGGTTTTGGGCAGTTCTTC.

V is TRBV18 and J is TRBJ2-7; 10 positions agree with TRBD1. The CDR3 spans 14 residues. The V and J ends lost 2 bases and 4 bases, in that order; junction bases with no gene match: 2. Germline V gene data show CDR1 as KGHSH and CDR2 as LQKENI. For the CDR3, the DNA is TGTGCCAGCTCACCAATGGGACAGGGGTACGAGCAGTACGTC. Protein product: CASSPMGQGYEQYV.

As to this clonotype: An end of the junction does not agree with germline; a read error may underlie this. The rearrangement uses TRBV20-1 and TRBJ2-7, with 10 bases fitting TRBD1. The CDR3 consists of 15 residues. Looked up from germline, CDR1 is DFQATT and CDR2 is SNEGSKA (reference sequence). The CDR3 coding sequence is TGCAGTGCTAGTGGCGGAGGACAGGGGGATCACGAGCAGAACTTC. Translating it yields CSASGGGQGDHEQNF.

This chain connects TRBV24-1 to TRBJ1-5; D is possibly TRBD1 (5 bases). This CDR3 has 16 residues. Germline CDR1 reads KGHDR; CDR2 reads SFDVKD. Trimming left V 4 bases short and J 2 bases short, with 14 bases between. The CDR3 region has the DNA TGTGCCACCAGTGACGGGGGGAGGGGACGCAATCAGCCCCAGCATTTT. It encodes CATSDGGRGRNQPQHF.

This clonotype has just a few counts. The chain couples TRBV6-6 to TRBJ1-2; tentatively, D is TRBD1 (6 bases). The CDR3 is 13 residues long. The V and J ends lost 10 bases and 2 bases respectively, with 14 bases between them. CDR1 and CDR2 (germline): MNHNY, SVGAGI (reference sequence). CDR3 nucleotide sequence: TGTGCCACCCTGGGTGGGGGCAACTATGGCTACACCTTC. It yields the protein CATLGGGNYGYTF.

The J gene is TRBJ1-1, the V gene TRBV29-1, with D unresolved. The length of the CDR3 is 14 residues. Trimming shortened V by 2 bases and J by 10 bases, and 20 bases separated the two germline ends. The germline CDR1 and CDR2 sequences are SQVTM and ANQGSEA. The CDR3 protein is CSVERIRPRGTAFF. The CDR3 DNA sequence: TGCAGCGTTGAAAGGATCCGGCCCCGGGGAACAGCTTTCTTT.

In this sample, this clonotype turned up a few times. The V and J genes are TRBV7-9 and TRBJ1-1; weak D call: TRBD1 (5 bases). Germline V gene lookup returns CDR1 SEHNR and CDR2 FQNEAQ (reference sequence). Trimming took off 11 bases at V and 1 base at J, with 14 bases between the two ends. This CDR3 comprises 13 residues. The CDR3 bases are TGTGCCGTTACGGGGCAACCGAACACTGAAGCTTTCTTT. It encodes CAVTGQPNTEAFF.

This chain uses TRBV5-1 with TRBJ2-7; 9 bases line up with TRBD1. The germline V gene encodes CDR1 SGHRS and CDR2 YFSETQ. V gave up 7 bases and J gave up 5 bases; unmatched junction bases: 13. The CDR3 has 15 amino acids. CDR3 DNA sequence: TGCGCCAGCTCAGGGACCTTACAGGGGGCGGACGAGCAGTACTTC. Protein sequence: CASSGTLQGADEQYF.

This chain connects TRBV7-8 to TRBJ2-2; TRBD2 matches at 7 bases. With V trimmed by 7 bases and J by 11 bases, 16 bases remained unmatched. The CDR3 extends over 15 amino acids. Germline CDR1 is SGHVS and CDR2 is FQNEAQ. The CDR3 region is CASNGIAGDGGELFF. CDR3 DNA sequence: TGTGCCAGCAACGGAATCGCGGGAGACGGCGGTGAGCTGTTTTTT.

This chain joins TRBV20-1 and TRBJ2-1; tentatively, D is TRBD2 (5 bases). This CDR3 is built from 14 residues. The germline V gene encodes CDR1 DFQATT and CDR2 SNEGSKA (reference sequence). Trimming took 0 bases from V and 5 from J, leaving 11 bases between them. CDR3 region: CSARDAGFNNEQFF. The CDR3 DNA is TGCAGTGCTAGAGATGCGGGTTTTAACAATGAGCAGTTCTTC.

The chain couples TRBV6-1 to TRBJ2-5, with D possibly TRBD1 on 6 matching bases. Germline values: CDR1 MNHNS, CDR2 SASEGT. The CDR3 length is 14 residues. V was cut by 7 bases and J by 5 bases, with 17 bases left in between. The CDR3 nucleotides read TGTGCCAGCAAGAACAGGGTGGCGGGTGAGACCCAGTACTTC. This translates into CASKNRVAGETQYF.

The chain couples TRBV2 to TRBJ2-1; D remains unclear. Germline assignment: CDR1 SNHLY and CDR2 FYNNEI. The CDR3 is 15 amino acids. Deletions cut 4 bases from V and 0 bases from J, with 10 bases between. CDR3 amino acids: CASSGGPSSYNEQFF. For the CDR3, the DNA is TGTGCCAGCAGTGGCGGACCGAGCTCCTACAATGAGCAGTTCTTC.

This clonotype has a handful of counts. This sequence joins TRBV20-1 and TRBJ2-6; D not certain. Germline CDR1 reads DFQATT; CDR2 reads SNEGSKA (reference sequence). This CDR3 contains 13 residues. V lost 7 bases to trimming and J lost 1 base, with 8 bases between them. The CDR3 DNA follows: TGCAGTGTTCATCGGTCTGGGGCCAACGTCCTGACTTTC. It encodes CSVHRSGANVLTF.

V gene TRBV7-9 combines with J gene TRBJ1-1; D might be TRBD1 (5 bases). The V end lost 1 base, the J end lost 4 bases, and 10 bases lay between the germline ends. The CDR3 covers 14 residues. Per germline, CDR1 SEHNR and CDR2 FQNEAQ (reference sequence). In DNA form, the CDR3 reads TGTGCCAGCAGCTTAGGACAGCGACGCACTGAAGCTTTCTTT. This gives the protein CASSLGQRRTEAFF.

This clonotype occurred a few times. The V call is TRBV5-1, the J call TRBJ2-4; D unclear. CDR3 size: 17 residues. Germline V gene data show CDR1 as SGHRS and CDR2 as YFSETQ. Between the trimmed V and J ends, which lost 0 bases and 0 bases, there was a span of 13 bases. CDR3 coding DNA: TGCGCCAGCAGCTTGGGCCGCGTGCCCCTAGCCAAAAACATTCAGTACTTC. It is translated as CASSLGRVPLAKNIQYF.

The chain recombines TRBV20-1 with TRBJ2-2; D gene ambiguous. With 6 bases removed from V and 2 bases from J, the gap between germline ends came to 16 bases. The CDR3 is 15 residues long. The germline V gene has CDR1 DFQATT and CDR2 SNEGSKA (reference sequence). This CDR3 is CSAPRPAVNTGELFF. CDR3 DNA sequence: TGCAGTGCCCCCCGACCCGCAGTTAACACCGGGGAGCTGTTTTTT.

In its sample, this clonotype was seen a few times. The chain couples TRBV5-6 to TRBJ1-3; D is perhaps TRBD1 (5 bases). The V gene's germline CDR1 is SGHDT and CDR2 YYEEEE. The CDR3 is 17 residues long. V lost 1 base and J lost 3, with 17 bases in between. CDR3 residues: CASSLLRQQRGGNTIYF. Here the CDR3 DNA reads TGTGCCAGCAGCTTGTTGAGACAGCAGAGAGGTGGAAACACCATATATTTT.

The chain has TRBV20-1 and TRBJ2-1; 14 bases fit TRBD2. In germline, CDR1 is DFQATT, CDR2 SNEGSKA (reference sequence). J was trimmed by 6 bases and V by 0 bases; bases with no gene match: 1. The CDR3 length is 15 residues. The CDR3, as DNA: TGCAGTGCTAGAGAGGGACTAGCGGGAGTCAATGAGCAGTTCTTC. This gives the protein CSAREGLAGVNEQFF.

This clonotype appeared many times. The chain links TRBV25-1 to TRBJ1-1; no reliable D call. Trimming pared 7 bases from V and 4 bases from J, leaving 10 bases between. Germline V gives CDR1 MGHDK, CDR2 SYGVNS. The CDR3 loop spans 12 amino acids. The CDR3 DNA reads as TGTGCCAGCATGTACTCGGGCACTGAAGCTTTCTTT. It encodes CASMYSGTEAFF. Together with reference TRBV25-1 and TRBJ1-1, the CDR3 gives the full variable domain: EADIYQTPRYLVIGTGKKITLECSQTMGHDKMYWYQQDPGMELHLIHYSYGVNSTEKGDLSSESTVSRIRTEHFPLTLESARPSHTSQYLCASMYSGTEAFFGQGTRLTVV.

The V call is TRBV7-7, the J call TRBJ2-3, with D unresolved. With 1 base removed from V and 0 bases from J, the gap between germline ends came to 8 bases. Germline V gene sequence: CDR1 SSHAT, CDR2 FNYEAQ (reference sequence). The CDR3 covers 15 residues. The CDR3 DNA is TGTGCCAGCAGCTTAGATACAGCTAGCACAGATACGCAGTATTTT. This encodes CASSLDTASTDTQYF.

This clonotype was detected only a few times. The genes are TRBV7-6 and TRBJ1-5; D is perhaps TRBD1 (5 bases). The V and J ends lost 4 bases and 1 base respectively, with 8 bases between them. The length of the CDR3 is 14 residues. CDR1 and CDR2 from the germline V gene are SGHVS and FNYEAQ. The CDR3 DNA reads as TGTGCCAGCAGCTCGGGGGAAAGCAATCAGCCCCAGCATTTT. Encoded protein: CASSSGESNQPQHF.

This clonotype has just a few counts. The V gene is TRBV12-3 or TRBV12-4, the J gene TRBJ2-2; 9 bases match TRBD1. V trimming: 5 bases; J trimming: 2 bases; junction bases outside the gene matches: 9. The length of the CDR3 is 17 residues. CDR3 in DNA: TGTGCCAGCAGTCTCGACAGGGGGACCGTTAACACCGGGGAGCTGTTTTTT. This encodes CASSLDRGTVNTGELFF.